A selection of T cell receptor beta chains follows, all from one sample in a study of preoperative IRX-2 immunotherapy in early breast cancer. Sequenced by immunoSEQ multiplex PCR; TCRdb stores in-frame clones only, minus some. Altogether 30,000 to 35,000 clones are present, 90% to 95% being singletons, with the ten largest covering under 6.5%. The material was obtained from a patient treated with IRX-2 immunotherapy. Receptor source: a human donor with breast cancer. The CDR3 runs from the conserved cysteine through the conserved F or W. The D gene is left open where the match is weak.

CDR3 DNA: TGTGCCAGCAGGGCAGGGTACGAGACCCAGTACTTC
CDR3 protein: CASRAGYETQYF
CDR3 length: 12
V gene: TRBV25-1
J gene: TRBJ2-5
D gene: -

CDR3 DNA: TGTGCCAGCAGCTTATTCACAGATAATCAGCCCCAGCATTTT
CDR3 protein: CASSLFTDNQPQHF
CDR3 length: 14
V gene: TRBV5-8
J gene: TRBJ1-5
D gene: -

CDR3 DNA: TGCGCCAGCAGCTTGGACAGGGGGCGGGAAGCTTTCTTT
CDR3 protein: CASSLDRGREAFF
CDR3 length: 13
V gene: TRBV5-1
J gene: TRBJ1-1
D gene: TRBD1

CDR3 DNA: TGTGCCAGTAGTACGAGGGACAGTAACACTGAAGCTTTCTTT
CDR3 protein: CASSTRDSNTEAFF
CDR3 length: 14
V gene: TRBV19
J gene: TRBJ1-1
D gene: TRBD1

CDR3 DNA: TGTGCCAGCAGCTCTAATGGGGGCTGGACTGAAGCTTTCTTT
CDR3 protein: CASSSNGGWTEAFF
CDR3 length: 14
V gene: TRBV7-2
J gene: TRBJ1-1
D gene: -

CDR3 DNA: TGTGCCAGCAGCGTAGCACAGAGCTACAATGAGCAGTTCTTC
CDR3 protein: CASSVAQSYNEQFF
CDR3 length: 14
V gene: TRBV9
J gene: TRBJ2-1
D gene: -

CDR3 DNA: TGTGCCAGCAGTTCTCAGGGTGCTAGCAATGAGCAGTTCTTC
CDR3 protein: CASSSQGASNEQFF
CDR3 length: 14
V gene: TRBV2
J gene: TRBJ2-1
D gene: -

CDR3 DNA: TGTGCCAGCATGGGGCTGGAGTTCTCCTACGAGCAGTACTTC
CDR3 protein: CASMGLEFSYEQYF
CDR3 length: 14
V gene: TRBV6-1
J gene: TRBJ2-7
D gene: -

CDR3 DNA: TGCGCCAGCAGCTTGAAGACAGAGCAGCCCCAGCATTTT
CDR3 protein: CASSLKTEQPQHF
CDR3 length: 13
V gene: TRBV5-1
J gene: TRBJ1-5
D gene: -

CDR3 DNA: TGTGCCAGCAGTGAATGGAAGGGACTAAACACAGATACGCAGTATTTT
CDR3 protein: CASSEWKGLNTDTQYF
CDR3 length: 16
V gene: TRBV2
J gene: TRBJ2-3
D gene: TRBD2